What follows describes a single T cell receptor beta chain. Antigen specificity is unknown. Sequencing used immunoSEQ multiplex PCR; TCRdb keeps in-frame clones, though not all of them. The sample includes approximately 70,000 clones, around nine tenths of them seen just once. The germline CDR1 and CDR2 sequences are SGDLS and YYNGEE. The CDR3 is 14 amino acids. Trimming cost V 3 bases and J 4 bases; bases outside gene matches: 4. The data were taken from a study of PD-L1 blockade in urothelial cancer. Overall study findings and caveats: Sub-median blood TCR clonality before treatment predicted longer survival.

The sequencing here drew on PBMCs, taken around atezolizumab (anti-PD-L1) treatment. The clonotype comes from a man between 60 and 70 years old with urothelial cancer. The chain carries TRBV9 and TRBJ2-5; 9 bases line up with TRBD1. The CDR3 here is CASSADRGGETQYF. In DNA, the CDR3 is TGTGCCAGCAGCGCAGACAGGGGGGGAGAGACCCAGTACTTC.